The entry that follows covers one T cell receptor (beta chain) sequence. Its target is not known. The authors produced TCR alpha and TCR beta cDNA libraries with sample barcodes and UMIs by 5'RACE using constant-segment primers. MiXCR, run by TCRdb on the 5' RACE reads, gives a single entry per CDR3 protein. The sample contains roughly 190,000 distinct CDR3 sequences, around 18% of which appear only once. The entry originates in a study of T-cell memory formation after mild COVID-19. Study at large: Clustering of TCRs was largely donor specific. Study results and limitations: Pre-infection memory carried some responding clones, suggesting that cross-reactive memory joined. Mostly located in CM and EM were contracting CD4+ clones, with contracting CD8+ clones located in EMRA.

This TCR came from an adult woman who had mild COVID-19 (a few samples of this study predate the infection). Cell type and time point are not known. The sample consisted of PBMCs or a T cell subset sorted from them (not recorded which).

The CDR3 here is CASSNYLEGANGYTF. CDR3 DNA sequence: TGTGCCAGCAGTAACTACCTCGAGGGAGCAAATGGCTACACCTTC. The chain links TRBV7-2 to TRBJ1-2; D is unresolved. There are 15 residues in the CDR3. Germline V lookup: CDR1 SGHTA, CDR2 FQGNSA. The V gene lost 6 bases and the J gene lost 6 bases, with 20 bases spanning the gap.